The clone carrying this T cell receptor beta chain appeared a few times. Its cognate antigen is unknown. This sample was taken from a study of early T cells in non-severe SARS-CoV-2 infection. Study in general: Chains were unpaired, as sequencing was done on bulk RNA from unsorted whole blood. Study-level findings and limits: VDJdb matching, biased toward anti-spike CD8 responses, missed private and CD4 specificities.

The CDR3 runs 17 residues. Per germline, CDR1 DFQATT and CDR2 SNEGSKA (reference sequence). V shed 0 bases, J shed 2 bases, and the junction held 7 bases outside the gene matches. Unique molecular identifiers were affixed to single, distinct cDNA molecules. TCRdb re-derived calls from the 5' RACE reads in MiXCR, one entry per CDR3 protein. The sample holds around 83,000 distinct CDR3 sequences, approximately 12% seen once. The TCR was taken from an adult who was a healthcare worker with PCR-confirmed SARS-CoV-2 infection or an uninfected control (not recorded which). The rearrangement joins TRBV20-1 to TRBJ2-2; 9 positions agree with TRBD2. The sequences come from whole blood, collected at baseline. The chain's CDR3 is CSARDFSGGPNTGELFF. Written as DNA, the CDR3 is TGCAGTGCTAGAGATTTTAGCGGGGGACCCAACACCGGGGAGCTGTTTTTT.